This entry concerns a single TCR beta chain. Its antigen is currently unknown. The sample originates from a study of T cell repertoires in cytomegalovirus infection. Study as a whole: Public TCR beta signatures marked donors with CMV infection and the matching HLA. Study observations and caveats: CMV-specific TCR beta clonotypes restricted by HLA-C dominated the ex vivo response. Cumulative frequency (of public TCR beta family members) identified carriers of CMV plus the relevant HLA.

Germline V gene lookup returns CDR1 LNHDA and CDR2 SQIVND (reference sequence). V shed 5 bases and J 5 bases; nucleotides not matched to a gene: 9. The CDR3 spans 16 residues. TCRdb re-analysed the reads in MiXCR, keeping a single row per CDR3 protein. The repertoire consists of about 530,000 distinct CDR3 sequences, with about 26% occurring once and the leading ten covering about 12%. Sequencing was done on a sample of PBMCs. This rearrangement joins TRBV19 to TRBJ1-1; 12 positions match TRBD1. The receptor's source is a human donor in good health (CMV status not recorded). Some clones in this sample may be carry-over from other donors' samples. The CDR3 coding sequence is TGTGCCAGTAGTCTCCGGGACAGGGGGCGGAGGACTGAAGCTTTCTTT. This translates into CASSLRDRGRRTEAFF. The full variable domain, rest sourced from reference TRBV19 and TRBJ1-1, is DGGITQSPKYLFRKEGQNVTLSCEQNLNHDAMYWYRQDPGQGLRLIYYSQIVNDFQKGDIAEGYSVSREKKESFPLTVTSAQKNPTAFYLCASSLRDRGRRTEAFFGQGTRLTVV.